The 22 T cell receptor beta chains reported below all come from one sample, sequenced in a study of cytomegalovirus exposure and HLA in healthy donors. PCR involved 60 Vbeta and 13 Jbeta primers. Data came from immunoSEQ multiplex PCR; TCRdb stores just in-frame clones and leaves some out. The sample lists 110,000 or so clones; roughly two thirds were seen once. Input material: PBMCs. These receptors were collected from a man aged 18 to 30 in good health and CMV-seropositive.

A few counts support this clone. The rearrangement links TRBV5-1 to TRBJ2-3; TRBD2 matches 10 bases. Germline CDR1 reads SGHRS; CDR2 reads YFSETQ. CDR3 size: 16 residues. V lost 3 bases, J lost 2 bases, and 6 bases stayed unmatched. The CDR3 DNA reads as TGCGCCAGCAGCTCCTTAGCGGGGGGTATCACAGATACGCAGTATTTT. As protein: CASSSLAGGITDTQYF.

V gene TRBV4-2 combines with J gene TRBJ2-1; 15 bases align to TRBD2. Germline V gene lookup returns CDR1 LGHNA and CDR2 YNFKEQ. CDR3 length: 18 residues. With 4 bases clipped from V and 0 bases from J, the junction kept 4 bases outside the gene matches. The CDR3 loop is CASSPGLAGGSSYNEQFF. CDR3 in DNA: TGTGCCAGCAGCCCCGGACTAGCGGGGGGGTCCTCCTACAATGAGCAGTTCTTC.

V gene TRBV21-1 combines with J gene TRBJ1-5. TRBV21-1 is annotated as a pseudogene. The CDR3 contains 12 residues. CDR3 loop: CASSRCDSAQHF. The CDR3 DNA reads TGTGCCAGCAGCAGGTGTGACTCAGCCCAGCATTTT.

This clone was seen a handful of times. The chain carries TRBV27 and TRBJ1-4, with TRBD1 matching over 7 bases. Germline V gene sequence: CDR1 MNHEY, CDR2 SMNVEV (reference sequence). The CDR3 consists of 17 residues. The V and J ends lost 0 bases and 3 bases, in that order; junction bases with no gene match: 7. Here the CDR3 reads CASSLSLPGQPNEKLFF. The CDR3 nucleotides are TGTGCCAGCAGTTTATCGTTACCGGGACAGCCTAATGAAAAACTGTTTTTT.

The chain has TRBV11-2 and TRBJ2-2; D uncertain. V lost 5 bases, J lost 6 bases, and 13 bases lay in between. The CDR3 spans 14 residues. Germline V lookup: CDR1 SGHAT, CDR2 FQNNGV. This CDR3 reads CASSKSLAAGELFF. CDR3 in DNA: TGTGCCAGCAGCAAAAGCCTGGCGGCCGGGGAGCTGTTTTTT.

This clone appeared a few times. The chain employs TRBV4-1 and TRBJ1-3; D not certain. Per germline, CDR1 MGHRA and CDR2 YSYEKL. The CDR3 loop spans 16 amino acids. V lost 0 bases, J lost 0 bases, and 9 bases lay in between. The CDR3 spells CASSQDYQVSGNTIYF. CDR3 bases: TGCGCCAGCAGCCAAGATTACCAGGTCTCTGGAAACACCATATATTTT.

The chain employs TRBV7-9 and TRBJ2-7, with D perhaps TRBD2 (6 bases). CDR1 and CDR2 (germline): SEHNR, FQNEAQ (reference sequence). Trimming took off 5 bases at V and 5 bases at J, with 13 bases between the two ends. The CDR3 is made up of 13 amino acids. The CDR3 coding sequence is TGTGCCAGCAGCCCGAGCTCGGGGGACGAGCAGTACTTC. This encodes CASSPSSGDEQYF.

This CDR3 is CASSLGIYNEQFF. The CDR3 region has the DNA TGTGCCAGCAGCCTCGGGATCTACAATGAGCAGTTCTTC. V and J are TRBV7-8 and TRBJ2-1; a possible D gene is TRBD2 (5 bases). Trimming left V 5 bases short and J 3 bases short, with 8 bases between. Germline CDR1 and CDR2: SGHVS and FQNEAQ. The CDR3 is made up of 13 amino acids.

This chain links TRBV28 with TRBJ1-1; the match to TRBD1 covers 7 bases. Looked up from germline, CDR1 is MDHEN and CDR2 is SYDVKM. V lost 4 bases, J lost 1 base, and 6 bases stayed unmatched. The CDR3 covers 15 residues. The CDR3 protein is CASSSSDRANTEAFF. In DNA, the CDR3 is TGTGCCAGCAGTTCCTCCGACAGGGCGAACACTGAAGCTTTCTTT.

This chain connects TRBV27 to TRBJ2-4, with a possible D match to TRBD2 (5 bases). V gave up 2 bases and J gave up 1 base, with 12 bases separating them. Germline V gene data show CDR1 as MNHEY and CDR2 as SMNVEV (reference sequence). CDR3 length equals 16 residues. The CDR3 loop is CASSLGSGVAKNIQYF. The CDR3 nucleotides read TGTGCCAGCAGTTTAGGGTCCGGGGTTGCCAAAAACATTCAGTACTTC.

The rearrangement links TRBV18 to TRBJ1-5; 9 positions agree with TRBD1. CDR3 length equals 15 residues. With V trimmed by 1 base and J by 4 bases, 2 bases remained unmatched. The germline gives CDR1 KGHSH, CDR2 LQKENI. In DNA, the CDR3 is TGTGCCAGCTCACCACGGACAGGGGCGAATCAGCCCCAGCATTTT. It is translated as CASSPRTGANQPQHF.

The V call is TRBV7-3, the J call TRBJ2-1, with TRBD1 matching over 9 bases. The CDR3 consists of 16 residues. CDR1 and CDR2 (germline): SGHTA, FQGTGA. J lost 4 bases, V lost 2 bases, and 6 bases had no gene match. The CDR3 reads CASSLLGTGRYNEQFF. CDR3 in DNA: TGTGCCAGCAGCTTATTGGGGACAGGGAGATACAATGAGCAGTTCTTC.

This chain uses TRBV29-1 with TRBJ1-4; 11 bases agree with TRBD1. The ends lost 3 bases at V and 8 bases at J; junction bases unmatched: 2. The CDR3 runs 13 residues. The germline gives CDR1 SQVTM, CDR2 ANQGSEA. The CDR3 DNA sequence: TGCAGCGTTGAGGGGACAGGGGGAGAAAAACTGTTTTTT. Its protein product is CSVEGTGGEKLFF.

The DNA for the CDR3 is TGCGCCAGCAGCAGGATAGGGGGCCCCTCTTACGAAGACATGAACACTGAAGCTTTCTTT. It is translated as CASSRIGGPSYEDMNTEAFF. J is TRBJ1-1 and V is TRBV5-1, with 7 bases matching TRBD1. V trimming: 4 bases; J trimming: 0 bases; junction bases outside the gene matches: 21. Germline-derived CDR1 and CDR2 are SGHRS and YFSETQ. The CDR3 runs 20 residues.

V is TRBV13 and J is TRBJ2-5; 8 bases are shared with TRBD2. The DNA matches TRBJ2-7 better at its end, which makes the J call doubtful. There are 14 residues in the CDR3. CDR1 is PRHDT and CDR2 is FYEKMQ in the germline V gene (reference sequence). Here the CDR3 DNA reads TGTGCCAGCAGCCCGCGGGGGGCCCCCTACGAGCAGTACTTC. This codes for CASSPRGAPYEQYF.

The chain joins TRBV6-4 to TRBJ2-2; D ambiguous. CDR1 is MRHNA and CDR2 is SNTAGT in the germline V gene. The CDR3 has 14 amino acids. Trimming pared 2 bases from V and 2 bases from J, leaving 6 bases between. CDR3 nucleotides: TGTGCCAGCAGTGACAGCACCAACACCGGGGAGCTGTTTTTT. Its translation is CASSDSTNTGELFF.

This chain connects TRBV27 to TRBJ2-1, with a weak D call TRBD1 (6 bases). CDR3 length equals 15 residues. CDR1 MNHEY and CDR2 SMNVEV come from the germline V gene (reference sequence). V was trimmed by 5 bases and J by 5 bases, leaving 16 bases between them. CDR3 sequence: CASSPRGGRDNEQFF. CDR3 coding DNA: TGTGCCAGCAGTCCTCGAGGGGGACGAGACAATGAGCAGTTCTTC.

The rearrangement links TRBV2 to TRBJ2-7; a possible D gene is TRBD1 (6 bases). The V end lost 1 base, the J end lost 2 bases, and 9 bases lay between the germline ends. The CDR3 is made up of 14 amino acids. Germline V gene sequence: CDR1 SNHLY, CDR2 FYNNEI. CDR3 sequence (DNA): TGTGCCAGCAGTGAAGAACAGGGCCCCTACGAGCAGTACTTC. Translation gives CASSEEQGPYEQYF.

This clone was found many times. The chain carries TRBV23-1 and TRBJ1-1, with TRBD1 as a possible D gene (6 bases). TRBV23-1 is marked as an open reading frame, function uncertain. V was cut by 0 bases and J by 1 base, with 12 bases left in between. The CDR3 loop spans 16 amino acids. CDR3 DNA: TGCGCCAGCAGTCAATCGGTGGGGACATCGAACACTGAAGCTTTCTTT. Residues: CASSQSVGTSNTEAFF.

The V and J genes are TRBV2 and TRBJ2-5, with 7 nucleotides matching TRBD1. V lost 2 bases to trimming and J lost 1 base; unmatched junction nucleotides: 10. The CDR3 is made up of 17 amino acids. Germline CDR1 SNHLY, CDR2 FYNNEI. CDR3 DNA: TGTGCCAGCAGTGAACCCCCACACAGGGGCCCCCAAGAGACCCAGTACTTC. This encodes CASSEPPHRGPQETQYF.

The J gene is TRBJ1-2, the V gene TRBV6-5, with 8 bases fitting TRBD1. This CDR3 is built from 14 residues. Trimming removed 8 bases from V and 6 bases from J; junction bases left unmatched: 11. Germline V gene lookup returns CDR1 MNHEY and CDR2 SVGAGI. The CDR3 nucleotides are TGTGCCAGCCGCAGGGGGCGGCGATCCGATGGCTACACCTTC. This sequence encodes CASRRGRRSDGYTF.

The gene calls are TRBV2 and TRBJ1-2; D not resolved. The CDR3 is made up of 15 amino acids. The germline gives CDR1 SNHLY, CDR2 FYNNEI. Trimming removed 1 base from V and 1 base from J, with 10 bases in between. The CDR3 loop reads CASSEVGGGNYGYTF. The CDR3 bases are TGTGCCAGCAGTGAAGTGGGAGGCGGTAACTATGGCTACACCTTC.